The 22 T cell receptor beta chains listed next were all sequenced from one sample in a study of graft-versus-host responses after intestinal transplantation (TCRdb year 2021). The time point tag for this specimen amounts to: cells obtained before transplantation from donor or recipient. The library was generated by the immunoSEQ multiplex PCR assay. TCRdb's version of the immuneACCESS table is confined to in-frame rearrangements and falls short of the full clone set. An unresolved V gene accounts for under half of the shortfall where checked; the remainder is of unknown origin. The sample table shows about 20,000 clones, and approximately 46% are seen once. Approximately 0.81% of the sample is in the top ten clones. Sequences were derived from alloreactive CD4+ T cells from a mixed lymphocyte reaction culture, sampled before intestinal transplant. The cell subset or site label corresponds to: CFSE-low proliferating T cells sorted from roughly six-day pre-transplant mixed lymphocyte reaction (GvH or HvG direction). These receptors were collected from a human patient who received an intestinal transplant.

This clone occurred a few times. J is TRBJ2-1 and V is TRBV27; 9 bases are shared with TRBD2. V was clipped by 6 bases and J by 10 bases; unmatched bases: 10. This CDR3 has 14 amino acids. CDR1 MNHEY and CDR2 SMNVEV come from the germline V gene (reference sequence). The CDR3 loop reads CASRRGGSPKEQFF. The CDR3 DNA follows: TGTGCCAGCAGGCGGGGGGGGAGTCCGAAGGAGCAGTTCTTC.

This clone appeared a few times. V usage is TRBV7-9 and J usage is TRBJ1-3; TRBD1 agrees at 7 bases. The CDR3 spans 15 residues. In germline, CDR1 is SEHNR, CDR2 FQNEAQ (reference sequence). With V trimmed by 2 bases and J by 4 bases, 5 bases remained unmatched. The CDR3 here is CASSLYGTAGNTIYF. CDR3 coding DNA: TGTGCCAGCAGCTTATATGGGACAGCGGGAAACACCATATATTTT.

The CDR3 region has the DNA TGTGCCAGCAGGGCAGGGCACACTGAAGCTTTCTTT. Protein: CASRAGHTEAFF. The chain is built from TRBV6-5 and TRBJ1-1; TRBD1 might be the D (5 bases). The CDR3 is 12 residues long. Germline CDR1 reads MNHEY; CDR2 reads SVGAGI. Trimming pared 6 bases from V and 3 bases from J, leaving 8 bases between.

V is TRBV18 and J is TRBJ2-7; 7 bases are a match to TRBD2. After removal of 6 bases from V and 2 bases from J, the junction contained 16 bases not matched to a gene. The CDR3 is 17 residues long. The germline gives CDR1 KGHSH, CDR2 LQKENI. Here the CDR3 reads CASSLRPSLGGPYEQYF. The CDR3 DNA follows: TGTGCCAGCTCCCTCCGTCCCTCCTTGGGAGGGCCCTACGAGCAGTACTTC. The full variable domain, completed using reference TRBV18 and TRBJ2-7, is NAGVMQNPRHLVRRRGQEARLRCSPMKGHSHVYWYRQLPEEGLKFMVYLQKENIIDESGMPKERFSAEFPKEGPSILRIQQVVRGDSAAYFCASSLRPSLGGPYEQYFGPGTRLTVT.

This clone was recorded once. The chain links TRBV5-4 to TRBJ1-1; the D gene is possibly TRBD1 (5 bases). This CDR3 has 15 amino acids. The V end lost 4 bases, the J end lost 5 bases, and 18 bases lay between the germline ends. Germline V gene lookup returns CDR1 SGHNT and CDR2 YYREEE (reference sequence). The CDR3 sequence: CASSVGGSRRTEAFF. CDR3 DNA sequence: TGTGCCAGCAGCGTCGGGGGGAGCAGACGTACTGAAGCTTTCTTT.

V usage is TRBV6-6 and J usage is TRBJ1-1; no clear D gene. From germline, CDR1 is MNHNY and CDR2 SVGAGI (reference sequence). Trimming left V 0 bases short and J 11 bases short, with 16 bases between. The CDR3 has 14 amino acids. The CDR3 bases are TGTGCCAGCAGTTACTCGATGTTGGGCCCGGTTGCTTTCTTT. This sequence encodes CASSYSMLGPVAFF.

This clone is labeled as medium-sized. V is TRBV4-1 and J is TRBJ2-7, with D perhaps TRBD2 (5 bases). V lost 4 bases, J lost 2 bases, and 12 bases lay in between. This CDR3 comprises 14 residues. Looked up from germline, CDR1 is MGHRA and CDR2 is YSYEKL. CDR3 amino acids: CASSPLRGTYEQYF. CDR3 in DNA: TGCGCCAGCAGCCCCCTAAGAGGGACCTACGAGCAGTACTTC.

This clone showed up just a few times. V and J are TRBV5-1 and TRBJ2-1, with 8 bases matching TRBD2. CDR1 and CDR2 (germline): SGHRS, YFSETQ. The CDR3 length is 14 residues. V lost 4 bases, J lost 10 bases, and 10 bases stayed unmatched. The CDR3 sequence is CASSRGLADSEQFF. The CDR3 nucleotides read TGCGCCAGCAGCCGTGGACTAGCCGATTCCGAGCAGTTCTTC.

The chain couples TRBV6-6 to TRBJ2-3; 12 positions agree with TRBD2. The ends lost 7 bases at V and 7 bases at J; junction bases unmatched: 9. The CDR3 extends over 15 amino acids. The germline V gene encodes CDR1 MNHNY and CDR2 SVGAGI (reference sequence). The CDR3 sequence is CASKLLRTSGNTQYF. As DNA, the CDR3 is TGTGCCAGCAAGTTACTTAGGACTAGCGGGAATACGCAGTATTTT.

This rearrangement joins TRBV6-5 to TRBJ1-2; D gene ambiguous. Germline V gene data show CDR1 as MNHEY and CDR2 as SVGAGI. The CDR3 sequence is 12 residues long. Trimming stripped 5 bases from V and 8 bases from J, with 12 bases between. Written as DNA, the CDR3 is TGTGCCAGCAGTGAAGCGAATTACGGCTACACCTTC. Protein product: CASSEANYGYTF.

This clone has more than one count but fewer than ten. The chain recombines TRBV6-5 with TRBJ2-4, with TRBD2 matching 10 bases. The CDR3 is 16 residues long. Germline V gives CDR1 MNHEY, CDR2 SVGAGI. The ends lost 2 bases at V and 5 bases at J; junction bases unmatched: 6. CDR3 residues: CASSYTLAGAENIQYF. CDR3 in DNA: TGTGCCAGCAGTTACACCCTAGCGGGGGCGGAAAACATTCAGTACTTC.

The gene calls are TRBV7-6 and TRBJ1-3; no clear D gene. CDR1 and CDR2 (germline): SGHVS, FNYEAQ. This CDR3 comprises 16 residues. Trimming removed 5 bases from V and 0 bases from J, with 14 bases in between. CDR3 in amino acids: CASSAQPLASGNTIYF. CDR3 bases: TGTGCCAGCAGCGCCCAACCCCTGGCCTCTGGAAACACCATATATTTT.

The rearrangement joins TRBV7-9 to TRBJ2-2, with 7 bases that match TRBD2. Germline CDR1 and CDR2: SEHNR and FQNEAQ (reference sequence). CDR3 length equals 16 residues. V lost 5 bases to trimming and J lost 1 base; unmatched junction nucleotides: 7. The CDR3 here is CASSPLGGLNTGELFF. CDR3 DNA: TGTGCCAGCAGCCCCCTCGGGGGGTTGAACACCGGGGAGCTGTTTTTT.

The chain carries TRBV12-2 and TRBJ1-5; the table's D call of TRBD1 was not tested on the DNA. TRBV12-2 is recorded as a pseudogene. This CDR3 contains 15 residues. CDR3 DNA sequence: TGTGCAAGTCGCGGATTCAGGGCCCAGCTTCAGCCCCAGCATTTT. This encodes CASRGFRAQLQPQHF.

This clone was recorded only once. The chain is built from TRBV5-6 and TRBJ2-5, with TRBD1 matching over 8 bases. This CDR3 comprises 13 residues. The J segment lost 4 bases and the V segment lost 3 bases, leaving 2 bases of the junction unmatched. The germline CDR1 and CDR2 sequences are SGHDT and YYEEEE. The CDR3 DNA reads TGTGCCAGCAGCTGGACAGGGCCAGAGACCCAGTACTTC. It codes for CASSWTGPETQYF.

The chain has TRBV5-5 and TRBJ2-5; 9 nucleotides agree with TRBD2. The CDR3 is made up of 16 amino acids. V lost 0 bases and J lost 2; bases outside the gene matches: 5. Germline CDR1 reads SGHKS; CDR2 reads YYEKEE (reference sequence). CDR3 sequence: CASSLVSLAGQETQYF. DNA of the CDR3: TGTGCCAGCAGCTTGGTATCCCTAGCGGGGCAAGAGACCCAGTACTTC.

V and J are TRBV10-3 and TRBJ1-5; a weak D match, TRBD1 (5 bases). Deletions cut 5 bases from V and 5 bases from J, with 16 bases between. This CDR3 has 15 residues. The germline V gene encodes CDR1 ENHRY and CDR2 SYGVKD. DNA of the CDR3: TGTGCCATCAGTTCCGAAGCAGGGAAGGATCAGCCCCAGCATTTT. Translation: CAISSEAGKDQPQHF.

CDR3 in DNA: TGTGCCAGCTCACGACGGACAGGGTCGAACACCGGGGAGCTGTTTTTT. It specifies CASSRRTGSNTGELFF. The rearrangement links TRBV18 to TRBJ2-2, with 8 bases aligning to TRBD1. The CDR3 has 16 amino acids. Germline lookup yields CDR1 KGHSH and CDR2 LQKENI. The ends lost 4 bases at V and 0 bases at J; junction bases unmatched: 4. Full variable domain (rest looked up from reference TRBV18 and TRBJ2-2): NAGVMQNPRHLVRRRGQEARLRCSPMKGHSHVYWYRQLPEEGLKFMVYLQKENIIDESGMPKERFSAEFPKEGPSILRIQQVVRGDSAAYFCASSRRTGSNTGELFFGEGSRLTVL.

The chain joins TRBV27 to TRBJ1-6, with D possibly being TRBD1 (5 bases). The CDR3 consists of 13 residues. In germline, CDR1 is MNHEY, CDR2 SMNVEV (reference sequence). V dropped 4 bases and J dropped 9 bases, with 10 bases sitting between them. This CDR3 reads CASSSVGGSPLHF. CDR3 DNA sequence: TGTGCCAGCAGTTCGGTGGGGGGTTCACCCCTCCACTTT.

The chain combines TRBV5-5 with TRBJ2-2, with D maybe TRBD1 (5 bases). V lost 6 bases to trimming and J lost 0 bases, with 6 bases between them. This CDR3 contains 13 residues. Per germline, CDR1 SGHKS and CDR2 YYEKEE (reference sequence). CDR3 residues: CASTGPNTGELFF. The CDR3 DNA follows: TGTGCCAGCACAGGGCCGAACACCGGGGAGCTGTTTTTT.

The chain uses TRBV9 and TRBJ1-1; TRBD1 matches 7 bases. Germline V gene lookup returns CDR1 SGDLS and CDR2 YYNGEE. The length of the CDR3 is 15 residues. With 4 bases clipped from V and 1 base from J, the junction kept 7 bases outside the gene matches. CDR3 nucleotides: TGTGCCAGCAGCCTCCAGGGACAGCCGAACACTGAAGCTTTCTTT. This gives the protein CASSLQGQPNTEAFF.

The chain joins TRBV7-2 to TRBJ2-5, with 16 bases matching TRBD2. The V and J ends lost 0 bases and 5 bases, in that order; junction bases with no gene match: 6. Germline V gene sequence: CDR1 SGHTA, CDR2 FQGNSA. The CDR3 covers 18 residues. The CDR3 protein is CASSLAGTSGGGRETQYF. The CDR3, as DNA: TGTGCCAGCAGCTTAGCGGGGACTAGCGGGGGGGGCCGGGAGACCCAGTACTTC.